The next 11 T cell receptor beta chains were all read from a single sample in a study of persistence of HIV-infected CD4 T cells. Cells were stimulated with CMV-infected fibroblast lysates at 8 to 10 ug/mL. Memory cells lacking CD40L and CD69 with high CD45RO were sorted. These receptors have no known antigen. This was the immunoSEQ version 4 assay in survey mode. The method was immunoSEQ multiplex PCR; TCRdb's version includes in-frame clones alone and lacks a portion of them. The data show roughly 30,000 clones, around 80% seen once. This sample comprised CD4+ T cells sorted from PBMCs after roughly 18-hour stimulation, obtained from a patient who received antiretroviral therapy. These receptors were collected from an adult woman with HIV who was CMV-seropositive.

The rearrangement joins TRBV3-1 (or the pseudogene TRBV3-2) to TRBJ1-5, with D tentatively TRBD1 (5 bases). CDR1 LGHDT and CDR2 YNNKEL come from the germline V gene (reference sequence). V lost 2 bases to trimming and J lost 6 bases, with 11 bases between them. This CDR3 comprises 14 residues. The DNA of the CDR3 is TGTGCCAGCAGCCAAACGGCAGGGAGTCAGCCCCAGCATTTT. This sequence encodes CASSQTAGSQPQHF.

The CDR3 nucleotides are TGTGCCAGCTCGTTAGCGACAGGGGTGCATGAAAAACTGTTTTTT. Residues: CASSLATGVHEKLFF. The V gene is TRBV6-5, the J gene TRBJ1-4; 8 nucleotides agree with TRBD1. CDR1 and CDR2 (germline): MNHEY, SVGAGI. The CDR3 contains 15 residues. V shed 8 bases and J 6 bases; nucleotides not matched to a gene: 11.

The chain couples TRBV30 to TRBJ2-2, with 7 bases that match TRBD1. Germline values: CDR1 GTSNPN, CDR2 SVGIG (reference sequence). J was trimmed by 4 bases and V by 0 bases; bases with no gene match: 5. The CDR3 runs to 15 residues. The CDR3 sequence is CAWSVRTGGTGELFF. In DNA, the CDR3 is TGTGCCTGGAGTGTACGGACAGGAGGCACCGGGGAGCTGTTTTTT.

The table lists this clone with a count of one. The rearrangement links TRBV19 to TRBJ1-1, with D unresolved. The CDR3 spans 13 residues. Trimming took 4 bases from V and 5 from J, leaving 11 bases between them. Germline-derived CDR1 and CDR2 are LNHDA and SQIVND (reference sequence). For the CDR3, the DNA is TGTGCCAGTAGTAGTGTGGGCCGGACTGAAGCTTTCTTT. Translation gives CASSSVGRTEAFF.

This sequence joins TRBV5-1 and TRBJ1-6, with D perhaps TRBD1 (6 bases). Germline CDR1 and CDR2: SGHRS and YFSETQ. The CDR3 is made up of 15 amino acids. V was trimmed by 4 bases and J by 8 bases, leaving 16 bases between them. CDR3 residues: CASSKQTGFDSPLHF. CDR3 bases: TGCGCCAGCAGCAAACAAACAGGGTTCGATTCACCCCTCCACTTT.

The sample holds one count of this clone. The chain recombines TRBV2 with TRBJ2-3, with 7 positions matching TRBD2. CDR1 and CDR2 (germline): SNHLY, FYNNEI. V shed 6 bases and J 0 bases; nucleotides not matched to a gene: 3. The CDR3 is 14 amino acids. DNA of the CDR3: TGTGCCAGCAGACTAGCGCATAGCACAGATACGCAGTATTTT. Protein sequence: CASRLAHSTDTQYF.

The CDR3 coding sequence is TGTGCCAGCAGCACCAGGACAGGGAGTTCCACTGAAGCTTTCTTT. As protein: CASSTRTGSSTEAFF. V is TRBV5-4 and J is TRBJ1-1, with 8 bases matching TRBD1. The CDR3 contains 15 residues. The junction had 9 bases not matched to a gene; V was cut back by 4 bases and J by 4 bases. Germline CDR1 and CDR2: SGHNT and YYREEE (reference sequence).

This clone was seen only once. V and J are TRBV29-1 and TRBJ1-5; D not resolved. V shed 1 base and J shed 4 bases, with 8 bases lying between them. The CDR3 covers 13 residues. Germline assignment: CDR1 SQVTM and CDR2 ANQGSEA. CDR3 sequence: CSVEANPNQPQHF. In DNA, the CDR3 is TGCAGCGTTGAAGCGAATCCGAATCAGCCCCAGCATTTT.

V and J are TRBV5-1 and TRBJ2-7; D might be TRBD2 (6 bases). The CDR3 is made up of 14 amino acids. Trimming took off 0 bases at V and 3 bases at J, with 10 bases between the two ends. CDR1 is SGHRS and CDR2 is YFSETQ in the germline V gene. The CDR3 bases are TGCGCCAGCAGCTTGGGGAGGGGAGGCTACGAGCAGTACTTC. Translated: CASSLGRGGYEQYF. Full variable domain (remainder filled in from reference TRBV5-1 and TRBJ2-7): KAGVTQTPRYLIKTRGQQVTLSCSPISGHRSVSWYQQTPGQGLQFLFEYFSETQRNKGNFPGRFSGRQFSNSRSEMNVSTLELGDSALYLCASSLGRGGYEQYFGPGTRLTVT.

There are a few counts of this clone. As DNA, the CDR3 is TGTGCCAGTATCCCACAAGGGGCTGATCAGCCCCAGCATTTT. Protein product: CASIPQGADQPQHF. The chain is built from TRBV19 and TRBJ1-5; maybe TRBD1 (5 bases). Germline CDR1 LNHDA, CDR2 SQIVND (reference sequence). This CDR3 has 14 amino acids. Between the trimmed V and J ends, which lost 7 bases and 5 bases, there was a span of 15 bases.

The chain has TRBV19 and TRBJ2-3; perhaps D is TRBD1 or TRBD2 (6 bases each). The CDR3 sequence is 16 residues long. V was clipped by 5 bases and J by 4 bases, with 19 bases between them. Germline V gives CDR1 LNHDA, CDR2 SQIVND (reference sequence). CDR3: CASSSIRGTGSDTQYF. In DNA, the CDR3 is TGTGCCAGTAGTTCGATAAGGGGGACTGGTTCAGATACGCAGTATTTT.